These T cell receptor beta chains were read from a single sample in a study of T cell responses to AZD1222 COVID-19 vaccine. Here immunoSEQ multiplex PCR was the method, and the copy in TCRdb shows in-frame clones only, minus some. The table includes almost 95,000 clones, around 84% detected once. The sequenced sample was peripheral blood, obtained 28 days after the second AZD1222 dose. The receptors originated from an adult who received the AZD1222 COVID-19 vaccine. CDR3s include the opening cysteine and the closing phenylalanine or tryptophan. The D gene is left open where the match is weak. Size tells how often a clone was seen (once, few, many) or the class of an expanded clone, and some rows leave it out.

j_call	clone_size	v_call	d_call	cdr3_nt	cdr3_aa
TRBJ1-6	NA	TRBV7-2	NA	TGTGCCAGCAGCTTAGAGGGCCTCAATTCACCCCTCCACTTT	CASSLEGLNSPLHF
TRBJ1-3	NA	TRBV9	NA	TGTGCCAGCAGCTCCCGGACCGATGGAAACACCATATATTTT	CASSSRTDGNTIYF
TRBJ2-1	NA	TRBV6-2/TRBV6-3	TRBD2	TGTGCCAGCAGCAACTGGACTAGCGGCTCCAGTGAGCAGTTCTTC	CASSNWTSGSSEQFF
TRBJ2-7	few	TRBV6-2/TRBV6-3	NA	TGTGCCAGCAGTTACTCGAAGTACGAGCAGTACTTC	CASSYSKYEQYF
TRBJ2-3	NA	TRBV5-1	NA	TGCGCCAGCAGCTCCGGGACCCAAATTGATACGCAGTATTTT	CASSSGTQIDTQYF
TRBJ1-3	NA	TRBV5-6	NA	TGTGCCCATGGACCCTCTGGAAACACCATATATTTT	CAHGPSGNTIYF
TRBJ1-1	once	TRBV7-2	NA	TGTGCCAGCAGCTTAAATTTCCGAGTTTCAACTGAAGCTTTCTTT	CASSLNFRVSTEAFF
TRBJ2-1	NA	TRBV7-8	TRBD2	TGTGCCAGCAGACGACTAGCGGATGAGCAGTTCTTC	CASRRLADEQFF
TRBJ2-1	NA	TRBV28	NA	TGTGCCAGCAGCCCAGCTAGAGGCAATGAGCAGTTCTTC	CASSPARGNEQFF
TRBJ1-3	NA	TRBV11-2	NA	TGTGCCAGCAGCTTAGGGAGAAGCTCTGCTGGAAACACCATATATTTT	CASSLGRSSAGNTIYF
TRBJ2-3	once	TRBV29-1	TRBD2	TGCAGCGTTGGAGGGGGTGTTAGCGGGGCAGATACGCAGTATTTT	CSVGGGVSGADTQYF
TRBJ2-2	NA	TRBV9	NA	TGTGCCAGCAGCTTCGGACTTAATCGTAACACCGGGGAGCTGTTTTTT	CASSFGLNRNTGELFF
TRBJ2-7	NA	TRBV2	NA	TGTGCCAGCATAGGGCAGGGATGGGAGCAGTACTTC	CASIGQGWEQYF
TRBJ1-6	NA	TRBV2	NA	TGTGCCAGCAGAAACCGACAAGCCTATAATTCACCCCTCCACTTT	CASRNRQAYNSPLHF
TRBJ1-5	NA	TRBV20-1	NA	TGCAGCGCGAGGGGGATCCAGCCCCAGCATTTT	CSARGIQPQHF
TRBJ1-3	NA	TRBV6-6	NA	TGTGCCAGCAGTTTCGGGACACTTGGAAACACCATATATTTT	CASSFGTLGNTIYF
TRBJ1-2	few	TRBV2	NA	TGTGCCAGCAGAGGTGGAGTGGGACACGCGAAGGGCTACACCTTC	CASRGGVGHAKGYTF
TRBJ1-2	NA	TRBV4-1	NA	TGCGCCAGCAGCCAACCTAACTCCTATGGCTACACCTTC	CASSQPNSYGYTF
TRBJ2-2	NA	TRBV25-1	TRBD1	TGTGCCAGCGGGCGACAGGGAGCCACCGGGGAGCTGTTTTTT	CASGRQGATGELFF
TRBJ2-3	NA	TRBV19	TRBD2	TGTGCCAGTACCCTAGCGGGGGTCACCACAGATACGCAGTATTTT	CASTLAGVTTDTQYF
TRBJ1-6	NA	TRBV7-3	NA	TGTGCCAGCAGCTTAACTGGCCGAAGCAATTCACCCCTCCACTTT	CASSLTGRSNSPLHF
TRBJ2-2	NA	TRBV9	NA	TGTGCCAGCAGCGTAACAGGCATCCAACCCCGGGGGCTGTTTTTT	CASSVTGIQPRGLFF
TRBJ2-1	NA	TRBV3-1/TRBV3-2	NA	TGTGCCAGCAGCCAAGGAAGGGCAGGGGCCAATGAGCAGTTCTTC	CASSQGRAGANEQFF
TRBJ2-7	NA	TRBV5-1	TRBD1	TGCGCCAGCTCTAGCCAGGGACAGGGGTACGAGCAGTACTTC	CASSSQGQGYEQYF
TRBJ1-5	NA	TRBV4-3	NA	TGCGCCAGCAGCCAAGACCTTAATCAGCCCCAGCATTTT	CASSQDLNQPQHF
TRBJ1-2	NA	TRBV12-3/TRBV12-4	NA	TGTGCCAGCAGTTTAGGCAGGTCCGATGGCTACACCTTC	CASSLGRSDGYTF
TRBJ2-5	NA	TRBV7-2	TRBD2	TGTGCCAGCAGCTTAGCGGGAGGGTATGAGACCCAGTACTTC	CASSLAGGYETQYF